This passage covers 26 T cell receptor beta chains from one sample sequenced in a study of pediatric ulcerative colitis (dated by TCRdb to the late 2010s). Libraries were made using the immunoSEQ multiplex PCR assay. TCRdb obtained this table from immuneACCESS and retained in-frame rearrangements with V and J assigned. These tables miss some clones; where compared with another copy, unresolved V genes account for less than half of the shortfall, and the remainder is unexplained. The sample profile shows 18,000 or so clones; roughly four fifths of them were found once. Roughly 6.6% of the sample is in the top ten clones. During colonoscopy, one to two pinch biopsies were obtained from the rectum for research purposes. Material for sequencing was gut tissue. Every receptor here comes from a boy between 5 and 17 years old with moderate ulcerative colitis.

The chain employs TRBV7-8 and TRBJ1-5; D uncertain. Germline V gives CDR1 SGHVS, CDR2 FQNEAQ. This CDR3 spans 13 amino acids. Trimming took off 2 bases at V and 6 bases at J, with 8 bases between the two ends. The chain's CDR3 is CASSLNLGQPQHF. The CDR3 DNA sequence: TGTGCCAGCAGCTTAAACCTCGGTCAGCCCCAGCATTTT.

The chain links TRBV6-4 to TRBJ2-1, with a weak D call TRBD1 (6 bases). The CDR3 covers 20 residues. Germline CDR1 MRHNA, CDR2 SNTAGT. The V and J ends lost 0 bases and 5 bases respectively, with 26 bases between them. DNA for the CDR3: TGTGCCAGCAGTGACTCGATCAGCCGGGACAAAGCTCTCCCCCACAATGAGCAGTTCTTC. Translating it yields CASSDSISRDKALPHNEQFF.

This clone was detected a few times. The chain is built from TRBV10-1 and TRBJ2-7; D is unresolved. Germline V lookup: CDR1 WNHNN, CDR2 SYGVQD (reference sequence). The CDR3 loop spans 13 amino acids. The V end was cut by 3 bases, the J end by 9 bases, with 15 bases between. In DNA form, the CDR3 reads TGCGCCAGCAGTGAAGGTAGCTACCCCCCGCAGTACTTC. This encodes CASSEGSYPPQYF.

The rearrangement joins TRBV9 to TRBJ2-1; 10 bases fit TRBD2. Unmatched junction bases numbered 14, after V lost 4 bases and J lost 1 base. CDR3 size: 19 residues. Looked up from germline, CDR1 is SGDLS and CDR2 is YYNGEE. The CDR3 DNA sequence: TGTGCCAGCAGCCCCCGGGGAGCGGGGGGGCGAGGGTCCTACAATGAGCAGTTCTTC. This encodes CASSPRGAGGRGSYNEQFF.

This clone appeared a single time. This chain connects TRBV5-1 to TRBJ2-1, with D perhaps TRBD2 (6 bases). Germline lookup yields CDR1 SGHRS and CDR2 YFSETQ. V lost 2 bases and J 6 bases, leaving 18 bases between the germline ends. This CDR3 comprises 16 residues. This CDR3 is CASSLTASGVGNEQFF. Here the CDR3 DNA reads TGCGCCAGCAGCTTAACCGCTTCGGGGGTAGGCAATGAGCAGTTCTTC.

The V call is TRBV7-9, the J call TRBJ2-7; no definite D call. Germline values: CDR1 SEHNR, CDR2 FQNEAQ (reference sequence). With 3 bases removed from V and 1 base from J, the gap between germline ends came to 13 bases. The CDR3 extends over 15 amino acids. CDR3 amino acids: CASSLGFQKSYEQYF. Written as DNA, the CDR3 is TGTGCCAGCAGCTTGGGGTTCCAAAAATCCTACGAGCAGTACTTC.

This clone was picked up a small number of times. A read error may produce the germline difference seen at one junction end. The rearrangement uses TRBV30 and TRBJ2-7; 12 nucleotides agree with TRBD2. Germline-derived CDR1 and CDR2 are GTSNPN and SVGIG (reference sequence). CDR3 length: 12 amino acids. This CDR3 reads CAWSDTSGRCQF. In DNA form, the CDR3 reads TGTGCCTGGAGTGACACTAGCGGGAGGTGTCAGTTC. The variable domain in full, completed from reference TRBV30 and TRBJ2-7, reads SQTIHQWPATLVQPVGSPLSLECTVEGTSNPNLYWYRQAAGRGLQLLFYSVGIGQISSEVPQNLSASRPQDRQFILSSKKLLLSDSGFYLCAWSDTSGRCQFGPGTRLTVT.

In DNA form, the CDR3 reads TGCGCCAGCAGCCAAGTCAAGGGATACTACAATGAGCAGTTCTTC. This gives the protein CASSQVKGYYNEQFF. The chain combines TRBV4-1 with TRBJ2-1; D gene unclear. Germline V lookup: CDR1 MGHRA, CDR2 YSYEKL. The V and J ends lost 1 base and 3 bases respectively, with 10 bases between them. This CDR3 is built from 15 residues.

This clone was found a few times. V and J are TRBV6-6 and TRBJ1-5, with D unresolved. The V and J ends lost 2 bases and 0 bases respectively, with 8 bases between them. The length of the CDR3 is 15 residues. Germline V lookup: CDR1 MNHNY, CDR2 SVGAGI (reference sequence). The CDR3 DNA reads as TGTGCCAGCAGTTACGCGCTTCATAGCAATCAGCCCCAGCATTTT. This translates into CASSYALHSNQPQHF.

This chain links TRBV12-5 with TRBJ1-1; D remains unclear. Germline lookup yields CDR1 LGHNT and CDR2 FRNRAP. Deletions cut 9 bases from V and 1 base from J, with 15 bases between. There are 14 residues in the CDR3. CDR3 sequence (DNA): TGTGCTAGCTCCCCGTTTAGGGCGAACACTGAAGCTTTCTTT. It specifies CASSPFRANTEAFF.

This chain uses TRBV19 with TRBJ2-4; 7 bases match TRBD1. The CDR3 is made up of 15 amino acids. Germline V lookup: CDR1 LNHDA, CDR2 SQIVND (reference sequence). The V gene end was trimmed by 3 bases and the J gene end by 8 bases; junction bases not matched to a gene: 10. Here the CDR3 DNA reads TGTGCCAGTAGTATTCCCGGACAGGAAAGGCACATTCAGTACTTC. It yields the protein CASSIPGQERHIQYF. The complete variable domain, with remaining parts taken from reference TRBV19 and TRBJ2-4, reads DGGITQSPKYLFRKEGQNVTLSCEQNLNHDAMYWYRQDPGQGLRLIYYSQIVNDFQKGDIAEGYSVSREKKESFPLTVTSAQKNPTAFYLCASSIPGQERHIQYFGAGTRLSVL.

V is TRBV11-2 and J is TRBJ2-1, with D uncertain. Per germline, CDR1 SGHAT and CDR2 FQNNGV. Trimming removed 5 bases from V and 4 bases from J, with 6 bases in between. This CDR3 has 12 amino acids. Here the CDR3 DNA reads TGTGCCAGCAGCCCTCGGTACAATGAGCAGTTCTTC. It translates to CASSPRYNEQFF.

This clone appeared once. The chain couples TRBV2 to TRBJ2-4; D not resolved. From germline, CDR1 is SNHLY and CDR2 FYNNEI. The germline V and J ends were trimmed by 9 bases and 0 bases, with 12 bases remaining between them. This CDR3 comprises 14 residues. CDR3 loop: CASRRELAKNIQYF. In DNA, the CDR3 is TGTGCCAGTCGACGCGAACTAGCCAAAAACATTCAGTACTTC.

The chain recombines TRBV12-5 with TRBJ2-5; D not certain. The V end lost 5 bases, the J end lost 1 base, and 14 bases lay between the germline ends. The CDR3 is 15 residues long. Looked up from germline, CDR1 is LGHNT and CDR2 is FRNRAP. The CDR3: CASGARNSIQETQYF. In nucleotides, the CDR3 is TGTGCTAGTGGTGCCAGGAACTCTATCCAAGAGACCCAGTACTTC.

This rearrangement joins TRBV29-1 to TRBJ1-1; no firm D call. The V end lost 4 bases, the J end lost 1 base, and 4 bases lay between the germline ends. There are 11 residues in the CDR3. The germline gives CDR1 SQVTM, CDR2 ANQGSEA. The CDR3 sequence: CSVVKNTEAFF. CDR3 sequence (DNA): TGCAGCGTTGTAAAGAACACTGAAGCTTTCTTT.

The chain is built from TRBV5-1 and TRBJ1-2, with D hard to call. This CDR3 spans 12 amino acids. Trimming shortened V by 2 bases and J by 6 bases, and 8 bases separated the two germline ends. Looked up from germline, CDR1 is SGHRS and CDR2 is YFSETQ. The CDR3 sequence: CASSLDGDGYTF. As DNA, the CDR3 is TGCGCCAGCAGCTTAGACGGCGATGGCTACACCTTC.

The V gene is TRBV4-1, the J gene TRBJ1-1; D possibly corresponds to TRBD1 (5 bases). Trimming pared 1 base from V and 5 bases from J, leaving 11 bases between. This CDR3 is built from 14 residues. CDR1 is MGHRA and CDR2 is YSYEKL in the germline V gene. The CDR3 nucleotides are TGCGCCAGCAGCCAAGCCAGTGGGGGGACTGAAGCTTTCTTT. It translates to CASSQASGGTEAFF.

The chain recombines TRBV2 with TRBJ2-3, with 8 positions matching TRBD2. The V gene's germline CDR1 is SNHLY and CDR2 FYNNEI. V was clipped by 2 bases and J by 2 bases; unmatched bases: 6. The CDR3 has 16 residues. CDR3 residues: CASSERIAGYTDTQYF. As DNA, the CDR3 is TGTGCCAGCAGTGAAAGGATAGCGGGATACACAGATACGCAGTATTTT.

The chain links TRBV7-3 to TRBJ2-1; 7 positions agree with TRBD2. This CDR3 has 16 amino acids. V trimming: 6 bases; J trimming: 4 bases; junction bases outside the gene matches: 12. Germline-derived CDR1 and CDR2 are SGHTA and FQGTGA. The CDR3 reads CASRPPGSSGYNEQFF. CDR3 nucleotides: TGTGCCAGCAGGCCGCCCGGATCTAGCGGATACAATGAGCAGTTCTTC.

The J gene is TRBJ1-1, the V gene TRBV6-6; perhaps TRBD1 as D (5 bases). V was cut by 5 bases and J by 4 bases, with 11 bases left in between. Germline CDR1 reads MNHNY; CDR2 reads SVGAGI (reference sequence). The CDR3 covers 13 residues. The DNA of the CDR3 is TGTGCCAGCAGTCGGGGCGAGGTCACTGAAGCTTTCTTT. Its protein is CASSRGEVTEAFF.

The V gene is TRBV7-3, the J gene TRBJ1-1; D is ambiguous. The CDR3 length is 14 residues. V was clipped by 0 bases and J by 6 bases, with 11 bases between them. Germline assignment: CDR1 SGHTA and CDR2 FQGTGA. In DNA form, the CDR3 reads TGTGCCAGCAGCTTAACCCCCTTCGGGCCTGAAGCTTTCTTT. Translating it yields CASSLTPFGPEAFF.

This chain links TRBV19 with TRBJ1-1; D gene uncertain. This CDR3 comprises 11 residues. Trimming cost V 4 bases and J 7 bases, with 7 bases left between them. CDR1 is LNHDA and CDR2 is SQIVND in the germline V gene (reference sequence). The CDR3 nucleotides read TGTGCCAGTAGTAATTGGGATGAAGCTTTCTTT. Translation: CASSNWDEAFF.

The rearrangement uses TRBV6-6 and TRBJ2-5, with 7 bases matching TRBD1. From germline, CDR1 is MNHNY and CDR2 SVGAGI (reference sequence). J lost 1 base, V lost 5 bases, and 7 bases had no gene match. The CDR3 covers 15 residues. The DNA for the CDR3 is TGTGCCAGCAGTCCTGGGACAGCAGTCCAAGAGACCCAGTACTTC. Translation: CASSPGTAVQETQYF.

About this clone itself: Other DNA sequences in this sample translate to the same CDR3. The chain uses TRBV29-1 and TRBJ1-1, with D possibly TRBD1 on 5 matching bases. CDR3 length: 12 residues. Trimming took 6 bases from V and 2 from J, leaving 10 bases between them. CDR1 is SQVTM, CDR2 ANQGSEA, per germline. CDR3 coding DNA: TGCAGCGTGGATGGACAAAACACTGAAGCTTTCTTT. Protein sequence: CSVDGQNTEAFF.

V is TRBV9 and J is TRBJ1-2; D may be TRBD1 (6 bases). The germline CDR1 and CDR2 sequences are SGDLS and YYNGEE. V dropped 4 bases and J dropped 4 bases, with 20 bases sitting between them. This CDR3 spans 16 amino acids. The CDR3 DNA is TGTGCCAGCAGCCCCCGTCCGGGGGGCACGTCCTATGGCTACACCTTC. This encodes CASSPRPGGTSYGYTF.

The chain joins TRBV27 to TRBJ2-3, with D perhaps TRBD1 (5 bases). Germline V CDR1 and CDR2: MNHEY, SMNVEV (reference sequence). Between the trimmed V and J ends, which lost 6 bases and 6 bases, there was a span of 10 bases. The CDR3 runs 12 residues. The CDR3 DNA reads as TGTGCCAGCAGAGGGGCATGGGATACGCAGTATTTT. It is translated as CASRGAWDTQYF.